This T cell receptor beta chain was obtained from a study of OX40 agonist ivuxolimab in advanced cancers. Per the germline V gene, CDR1 is SEHNR and CDR2 is FQNEAQ (reference sequence). The CDR3 sequence is 12 residues long. Trimming took 2 bases from V and 2 from J, leaving 4 bases between them. Sequencing was performed with immunoSEQ multiplex PCR; in TCRdb, only in-frame clones are kept and a portion is missing. The data hold more than 100,000 clones, with about 92% observed a single time. The V gene is TRBV7-9, the J gene TRBJ2-7; no clear D gene. The source was CD4+ or CD8+ T cells sorted from blood, collected in a trial of the OX40 agonist ivuxolimab. The sequence was obtained from an adult with an advanced solid tumor such as melanoma, head and neck, liver or kidney cancer. The DNA for the CDR3 is TGTGCCAGCAGCTTATTGACCTACGAGCAGTACTTC. Amino acid sequence: CASSLLTYEQYF.